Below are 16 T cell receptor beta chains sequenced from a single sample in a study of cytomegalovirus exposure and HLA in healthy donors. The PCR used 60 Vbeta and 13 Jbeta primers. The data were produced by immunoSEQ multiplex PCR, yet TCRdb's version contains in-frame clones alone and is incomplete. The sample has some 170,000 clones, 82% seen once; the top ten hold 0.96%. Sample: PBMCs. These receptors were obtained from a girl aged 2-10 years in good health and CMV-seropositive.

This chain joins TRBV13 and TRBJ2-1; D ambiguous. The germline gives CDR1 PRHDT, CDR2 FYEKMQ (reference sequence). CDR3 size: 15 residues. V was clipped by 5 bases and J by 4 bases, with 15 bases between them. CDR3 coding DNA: TGTGCCAGCAGCCCCCACCCCCACTCGTACAATGAGCAGTTCTTC. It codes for CASSPHPHSYNEQFF.

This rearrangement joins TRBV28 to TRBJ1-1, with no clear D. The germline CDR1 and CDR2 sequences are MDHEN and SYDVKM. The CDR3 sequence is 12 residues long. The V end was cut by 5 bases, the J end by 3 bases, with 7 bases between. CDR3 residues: CASSPQDTEAFF. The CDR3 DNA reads TGTGCCAGCAGTCCTCAGGACACTGAAGCTTTCTTT.

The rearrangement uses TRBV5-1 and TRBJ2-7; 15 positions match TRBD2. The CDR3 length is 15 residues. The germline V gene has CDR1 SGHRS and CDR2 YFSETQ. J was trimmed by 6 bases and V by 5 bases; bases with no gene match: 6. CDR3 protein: CASRKGLAGGGEQYF. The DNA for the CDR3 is TGCGCCAGCAGGAAGGGACTAGCGGGGGGTGGCGAGCAGTACTTC. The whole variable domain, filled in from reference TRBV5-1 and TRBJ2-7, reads KAGVTQTPRYLIKTRGQQVTLSCSPISGHRSVSWYQQTPGQGLQFLFEYFSETQRNKGNFPGRFSGRQFSNSRSEMNVSTLELGDSALYLCASRKGLAGGGEQYFGPGTRLTVT.

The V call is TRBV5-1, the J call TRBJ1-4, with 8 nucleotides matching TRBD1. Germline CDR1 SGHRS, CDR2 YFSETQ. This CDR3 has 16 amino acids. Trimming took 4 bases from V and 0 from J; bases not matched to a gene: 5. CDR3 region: CASSRGQGATNEKLFF. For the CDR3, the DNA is TGCGCCAGCAGCCGAGGACAGGGCGCAACTAATGAAAAACTGTTTTTT.

CDR3 sequence reads: CASSLLAGGPQETQYF. The DNA of the CDR3 is TGCGCCAGCAGCTTATTAGCGGGAGGCCCCCAAGAGACCCAGTACTTC. The chain recombines TRBV5-1 with TRBJ2-5, with 10 bases that match TRBD2. V gave up 2 bases and J gave up 1 base; unmatched junction bases: 5. This CDR3 spans 16 amino acids. Germline CDR1 SGHRS, CDR2 YFSETQ.

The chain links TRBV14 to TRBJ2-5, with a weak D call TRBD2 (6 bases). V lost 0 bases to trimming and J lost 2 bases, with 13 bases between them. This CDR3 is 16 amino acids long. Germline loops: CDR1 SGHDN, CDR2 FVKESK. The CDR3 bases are TGTGCCAGCAGCCAAGATGGGGGGATAATACAAGAGACCCAGTACTTC. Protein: CASSQDGGIIQETQYF.

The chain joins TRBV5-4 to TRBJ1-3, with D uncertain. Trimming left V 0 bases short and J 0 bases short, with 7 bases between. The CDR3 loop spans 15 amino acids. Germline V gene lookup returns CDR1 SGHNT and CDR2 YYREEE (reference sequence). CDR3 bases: TGTGCCAGCAGCTTGGGCGGGGTCTCTGGAAACACCATATATTTT. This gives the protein CASSLGGVSGNTIYF. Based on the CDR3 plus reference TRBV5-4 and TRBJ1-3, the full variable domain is ETGVTQSPTHLIKTRGQQVTLRCSSQSGHNTVSWYQQALGQGPQFIFQYYREEENGRGNFPPRFSGLQFPNYSSELNVNALELDDSALYLCASSLGGVSGNTIYFGEGSWLTVV.

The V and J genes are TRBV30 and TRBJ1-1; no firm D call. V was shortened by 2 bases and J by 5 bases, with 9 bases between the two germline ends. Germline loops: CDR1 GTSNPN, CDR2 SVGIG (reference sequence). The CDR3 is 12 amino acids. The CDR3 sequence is CAWSSSGTEAFF. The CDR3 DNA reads TGTGCCTGGAGTTCATCGGGGACTGAAGCTTTCTTT.

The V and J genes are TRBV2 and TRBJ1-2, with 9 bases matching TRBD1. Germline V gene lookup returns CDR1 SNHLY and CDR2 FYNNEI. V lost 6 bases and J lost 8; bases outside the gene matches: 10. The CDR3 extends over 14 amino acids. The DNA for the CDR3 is TGTGCCAGCAGGAGACAGGGGGATGGGGCGGGCTACACCTTC. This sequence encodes CASRRQGDGAGYTF.

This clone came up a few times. CDR3 bases: TGCGCCAGCAGCCAAGGGGTGACAGGCGCGGACACTGAAGCTTTCTTT. It encodes CASSQGVTGADTEAFF. This sequence joins TRBV4-1 and TRBJ1-1; tentative D call: TRBD1 (6 bases). This CDR3 has 16 residues. Per germline, CDR1 MGHRA and CDR2 YSYEKL. The V end was cut by 1 base, the J end by 3 bases, with 15 bases between.

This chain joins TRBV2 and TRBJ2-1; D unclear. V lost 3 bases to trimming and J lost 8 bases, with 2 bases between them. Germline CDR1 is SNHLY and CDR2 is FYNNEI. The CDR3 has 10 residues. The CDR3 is CASSDYEQFF. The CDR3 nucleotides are TGTGCCAGCAGTGACTATGAGCAGTTCTTC.

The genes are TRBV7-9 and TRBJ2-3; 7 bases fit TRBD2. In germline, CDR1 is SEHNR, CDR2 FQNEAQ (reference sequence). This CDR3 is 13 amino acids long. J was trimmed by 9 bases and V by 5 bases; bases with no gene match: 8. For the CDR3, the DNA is TGTGCCAGCAGCCCCCCTTCGCGGGAGACGCAGTATTTT. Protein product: CASSPPSRETQYF.

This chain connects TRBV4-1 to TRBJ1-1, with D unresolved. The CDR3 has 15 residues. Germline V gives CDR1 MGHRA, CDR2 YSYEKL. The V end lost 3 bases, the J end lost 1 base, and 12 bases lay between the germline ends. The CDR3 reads CASSHPRGENTEAFF. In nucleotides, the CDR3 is TGCGCCAGCAGCCACCCCCGGGGAGAGAACACTGAAGCTTTCTTT.

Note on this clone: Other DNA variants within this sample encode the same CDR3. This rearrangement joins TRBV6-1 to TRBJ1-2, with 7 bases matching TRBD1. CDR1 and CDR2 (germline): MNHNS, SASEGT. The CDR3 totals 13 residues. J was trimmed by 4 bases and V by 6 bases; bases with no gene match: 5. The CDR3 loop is CASSEQGLYGYTF. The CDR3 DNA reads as TGTGCCAGCAGCGAACAGGGGCTCTATGGCTACACCTTC.

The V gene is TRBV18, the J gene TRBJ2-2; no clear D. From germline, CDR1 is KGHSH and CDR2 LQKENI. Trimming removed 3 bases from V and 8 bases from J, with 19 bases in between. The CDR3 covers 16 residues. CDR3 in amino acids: CASSPAATVPGGELFF. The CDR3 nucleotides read TGTGCCAGCTCACCGGCGGCTACTGTCCCGGGTGGGGAGCTGTTTTTT.

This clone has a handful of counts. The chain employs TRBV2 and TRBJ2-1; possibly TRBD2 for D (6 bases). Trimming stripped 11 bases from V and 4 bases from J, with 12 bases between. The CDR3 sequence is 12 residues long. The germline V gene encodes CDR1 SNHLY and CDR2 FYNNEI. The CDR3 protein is CAGGTKYNEQFF. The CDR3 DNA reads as TGTGCCGGCGGGACCAAGTACAATGAGCAGTTCTTC. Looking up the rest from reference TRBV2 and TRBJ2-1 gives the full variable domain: EPEVTQTPSHQVTQMGQEVILRCVPISNHLYFYWYRQILGQKVEFLVSFYNNEISEKSEIFDDQFSVERPDGSNFTLKIRSTKLEDSAMYFCAGGTKYNEQFFGPGTRLTVL.